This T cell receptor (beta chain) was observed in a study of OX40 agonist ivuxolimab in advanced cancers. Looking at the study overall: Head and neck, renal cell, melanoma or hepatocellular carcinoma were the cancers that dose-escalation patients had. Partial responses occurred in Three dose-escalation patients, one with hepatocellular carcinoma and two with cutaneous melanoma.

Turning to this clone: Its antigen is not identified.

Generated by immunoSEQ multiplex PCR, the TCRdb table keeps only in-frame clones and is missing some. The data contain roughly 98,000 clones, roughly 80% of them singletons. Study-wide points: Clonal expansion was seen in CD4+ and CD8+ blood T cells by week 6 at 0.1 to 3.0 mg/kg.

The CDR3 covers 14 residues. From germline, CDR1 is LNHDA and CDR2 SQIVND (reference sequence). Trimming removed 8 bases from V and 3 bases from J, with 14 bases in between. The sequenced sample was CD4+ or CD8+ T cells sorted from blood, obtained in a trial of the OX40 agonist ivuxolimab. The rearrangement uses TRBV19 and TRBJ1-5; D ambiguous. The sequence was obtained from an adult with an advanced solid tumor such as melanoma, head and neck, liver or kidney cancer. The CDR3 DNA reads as TGTGCCAGTGCAAAGAAGGCCCTCAATCAGCCCCAGCATTTT. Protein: CASAKKALNQPQHF.